A selection of T cell receptor beta chains follows, all from one sample in a study of cytomegalovirus exposure and HLA in healthy donors. TCRdb's copy holds only in-frame clones and misses some; the assay was immunoSEQ multiplex PCR. The data hold fewer than 200,000 clones, with about 71% observed a single time. Sequenced material: PBMCs. The receptor set was obtained from a woman aged 25 to 39 in good health and CMV-seronegative. The CDR3 runs from the conserved cysteine through the conserved F or W. The order of the fields is clone size, D gene, J gene, V gene, CDR3 DNA, CDR3 protein. The D gene is left open where the match is weak. Rows may omit the clone size; those that give it use once, few, many or a size class.

NA | TRBD2 | TRBJ2-1 | TRBV28 | TGTGCCAGCAGTTTAGGGGGAGCGGGATGGTTGAATGAGCAGTTCTTC | CASSLGGAGWLNEQFF
few | TRBD2 | TRBJ2-7 | TRBV6-6 | TGTGCCAGCACCGGGACTAGCGGGTCCTCCTACGAGCAGTACTTC | CASTGTSGSSYEQYF
NA | NA | TRBJ2-1 | TRBV29-1 | TGCAGCGCTCGTTCCTACAATGAGCAGTTCTTC | CSARSYNEQFF
NA | TRBD2 | TRBJ2-1 | TRBV27 | TGTGCCAGCAGGCGGATACCGGGACTAGCAATCGCTGAGCAGTTCTTC | CASRRIPGLAIAEQFF
once | TRBD1 | TRBJ2-5 | TRBV5-1 | TGCGCCAGCAGCCTAGGGACAGAAGAGACCCAGTACTTC | CASSLGTEETQYF
NA | NA | TRBJ2-1 | TRBV6-6 | TGTGCCAGCAGTTACTTAGAGTACAATGAGCAGTTCTTC | CASSYLEYNEQFF
NA | TRBD1 | TRBJ2-2 | TRBV9 | TGTGCCAGCAGCGTAGTTGTAGGGACAGGGTGGAACACCGGGGAGCTGTTTTTT | CASSVVVGTGWNTGELFF
NA | NA | TRBJ2-1 | TRBV4-2 | TGTGCCAGCAGCCAAACCAGCGGAGCTACCTACAATGAGCAGTTCTTC | CASSQTSGATYNEQFF
few | NA | TRBJ1-2 | TRBV2 | TGTGCCAGCAGCGTACAGGGCAACTATGGCTACACCTTC | CASSVQGNYGYTF
NA | TRBD1 | TRBJ1-6 | TRBV2 | TGTGCCAGCAGGTGGGGACAGTATAATTCACCCCTCCACTTT | CASRWGQYNSPLHF
few | NA | TRBJ1-3 | TRBV19 | TGTGCCAGTAGGCTGGTGAGGGCAGACTCTGGAAACACCATATATTTT | CASRLVRADSGNTIYF
NA | TRBD2 | TRBJ2-5 | TRBV5-1 | TGCGCCAGCAGCTCGGCCCTAGCGGGCCTCAAAGAGACCCAGTACTTC | CASSSALAGLKETQYF
once | TRBD1 | TRBJ1-3 | TRBV29-1 | TGCAGCGTTGAAGATGGGGGGACAGCTCTTTATGGAAACACCATATATTTT | CSVEDGGTALYGNTIYF
NA | NA | TRBJ2-7 | TRBV7-9 | TGTGCCAGCAGCTCCGCAGACATGGCTATTTACGAGCAGTACTTC | CASSSADMAIYEQYF
NA | NA | TRBJ2-2 | TRBV4-1 | TGCGCCAGCAGCCAAGAATCAGGGTTGAACACCGGGGAGCTGTTTTTT | CASSQESGLNTGELFF
NA | NA | TRBJ1-1 | TRBV28 | TGTGCCAGCAGTAATACCGGTTTCACGAACACTGAAGCTTTCTTT | CASSNTGFTNTEAFF
NA | TRBD1 | TRBJ2-5 | TRBV15 | TGTGCCACCAGCAGGCAGGACAGGGGGGACCAAGAGACCCAGTACTTC | CATSRQDRGDQETQYF
NA | NA | TRBJ1-2 | TRBV7-9 | TGTGCCAGCAGCAAAGGTCCAGGGCAAGGTTATGGCTACACCTTC | CASSKGPGQGYGYTF
NA | TRBD1 | TRBJ2-5 | TRBV5-5 | TGTGCCAGCAGCTCCCGACAGGGGAGGGAGACCCAGTACTTC | CASSSRQGRETQYF
NA | NA | TRBJ2-6 | TRBV15 | TGTGCCACCAGCACCGGGTCTTTTCTTAGCTCTGGGGCCAACGTCCTGACTTTC | CATSTGSFLSSGANVLTF
NA | TRBD1 | TRBJ1-6 | TRBV27 | TGTGCCAGCAGTGTAGGACAGGGGAATTCACCCCTCCACTTT | CASSVGQGNSPLHF
NA | TRBD2 | TRBJ2-1 | TRBV7-2 | TGTGCCAGCAGCCCCACGGGACTAGCGGGGGGGGGTCGTGAGCAGTTCTTC | CASSPTGLAGGGREQFF
NA | TRBD1 | TRBJ1-1 | TRBV28 | TGTGCCAGCAGGACTAGGGACAGGGGTGGCACTGAAGCTTTCTTT | CASRTRDRGGTEAFF
few | NA | TRBJ1-2 | TRBV19 | TGTGCCAGTAGTATAGCGGCAGGGCATGGCTACACCTTC | CASSIAAGHGYTF
NA | TRBD1 | TRBJ1-2 | TRBV28 | TGTGCCAGCAGTTCGACAGGGGTTAACTATGGCTACACCTTC | CASSSTGVNYGYTF
NA | NA | TRBJ2-4 | TRBV29-1 | TGCAGCGTTGAAGATCGAGGGCCGCGAGATATGGCACTAGCCAAAAACATTCAGTACTTC | CSVEDRGPRDMALAKNIQYF
NA | NA | TRBJ1-4 | TRBV18 | TGTGCCAGCTCACCCGGGACTGGGGAAGAAAAACTGTTTTTT | CASSPGTGEEKLFF
NA | NA | TRBJ1-6 | TRBV2 | TGTGCCAGCAGTGAAGCTGTTTTGGCTGAACTAGGGCCCCTCCACTTT | CASSEAVLAELGPLHF
NA | TRBD1 | TRBJ2-1 | TRBV10-3 | TGTGCCATCAGTGAGGGAGACAGGGGCAATGAGCAGTTCTTC | CAISEGDRGNEQFF
NA | NA | TRBJ2-2 | TRBV7-3 | TGTGCCAGCAGGGCTCAGGGTGGCGGGGAGCTGTTTTTT | CASRAQGGGELFF
NA | TRBD1 | TRBJ1-5 | TRBV6-1 | TGTGCCAGCAGGAGGGACAGGGTTATCCAGCCCCAGCATTTT | CASRRDRVIQPQHF
NA | NA | TRBJ2-5 | TRBV7-7 | TGTGCTAGCAGCCATCCCTCCCAGGGAGGACAAGAGACCCAGTACTTC | CASSHPSQGGQETQYF
NA | NA | TRBJ1-5 | TRBV4-1 | TGCGCCAGCAGCCAAGTGGAGCCTAGCAATCAGCCCCAGCATTTT | CASSQVEPSNQPQHF
NA | TRBD1 | TRBJ1-1 | TRBV23-1 | TGCGCCAGCTGCCGGGACAGGGGGTGGAATGAAGCTTTCTTT | CASCRDRGWNEAFF